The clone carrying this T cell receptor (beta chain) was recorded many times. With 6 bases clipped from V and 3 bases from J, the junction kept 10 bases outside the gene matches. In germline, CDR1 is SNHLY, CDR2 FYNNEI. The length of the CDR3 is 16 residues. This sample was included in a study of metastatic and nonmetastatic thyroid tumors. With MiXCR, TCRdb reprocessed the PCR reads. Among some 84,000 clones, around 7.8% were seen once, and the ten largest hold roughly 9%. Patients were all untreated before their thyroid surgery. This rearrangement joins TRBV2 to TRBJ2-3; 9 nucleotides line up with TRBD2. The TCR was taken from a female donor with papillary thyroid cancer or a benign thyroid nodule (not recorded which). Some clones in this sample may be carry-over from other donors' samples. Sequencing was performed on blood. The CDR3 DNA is TGTGCCAGCAGCCCCGGGAGTAGCGGGGGAACAGATACGCAGTATTTT. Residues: CASSPGSSGGTDTQYF.